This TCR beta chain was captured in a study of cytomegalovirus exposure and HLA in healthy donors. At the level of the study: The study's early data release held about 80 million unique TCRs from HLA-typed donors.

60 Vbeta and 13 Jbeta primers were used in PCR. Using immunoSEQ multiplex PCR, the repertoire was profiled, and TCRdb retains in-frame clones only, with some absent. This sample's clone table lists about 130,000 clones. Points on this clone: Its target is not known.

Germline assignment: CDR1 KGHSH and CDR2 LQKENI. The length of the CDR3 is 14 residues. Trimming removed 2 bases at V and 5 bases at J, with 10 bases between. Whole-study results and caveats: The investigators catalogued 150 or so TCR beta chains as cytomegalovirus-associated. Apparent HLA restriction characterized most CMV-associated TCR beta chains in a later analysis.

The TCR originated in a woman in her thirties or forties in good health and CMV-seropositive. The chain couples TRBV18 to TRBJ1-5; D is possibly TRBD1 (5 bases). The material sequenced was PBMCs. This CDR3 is CASSPGVGDQPQHF. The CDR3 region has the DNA TGTGCCAGCTCACCAGGGGTAGGGGATCAGCCCCAGCATTTT.